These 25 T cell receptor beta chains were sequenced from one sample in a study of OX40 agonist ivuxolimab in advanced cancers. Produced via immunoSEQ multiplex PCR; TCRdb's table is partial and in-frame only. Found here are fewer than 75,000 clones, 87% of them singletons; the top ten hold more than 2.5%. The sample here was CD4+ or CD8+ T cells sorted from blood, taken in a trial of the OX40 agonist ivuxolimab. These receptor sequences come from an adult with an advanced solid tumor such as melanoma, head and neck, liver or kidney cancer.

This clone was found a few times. The CDR3 loop is CASRSWAGGDYTF. DNA of the CDR3: TGTGCCAGCAGGTCGTGGGCTGGGGGTGACTACACCTTC. The chain carries TRBV6-5 and TRBJ1-2; possibly TRBD1 for D (5 bases). The V and J ends lost 6 bases and 10 bases respectively, with 18 bases between them. Germline lookup yields CDR1 MNHEY and CDR2 SVGAGI. The CDR3 has 13 amino acids.

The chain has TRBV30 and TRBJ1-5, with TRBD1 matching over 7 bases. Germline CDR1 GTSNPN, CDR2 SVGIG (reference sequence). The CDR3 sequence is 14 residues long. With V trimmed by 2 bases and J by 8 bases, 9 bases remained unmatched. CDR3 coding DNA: TGTGCCTGGAGTAAGATAGACAGGGTAAAGCCCCAGCATTTT. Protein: CAWSKIDRVKPQHF.

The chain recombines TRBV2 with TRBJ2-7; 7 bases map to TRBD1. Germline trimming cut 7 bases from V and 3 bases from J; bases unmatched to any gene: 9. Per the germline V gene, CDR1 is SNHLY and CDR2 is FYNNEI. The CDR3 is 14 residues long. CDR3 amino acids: CASNPQGQYYEQYF. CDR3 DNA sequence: TGTGCCAGCAATCCCCAGGGACAGTACTACGAGCAGTACTTC. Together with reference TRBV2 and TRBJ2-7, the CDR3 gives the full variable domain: EPEVTQTPSHQVTQMGQEVILRCVPISNHLYFYWYRQILGQKVEFLVSFYNNEISEKSEIFDDQFSVERPDGSNFTLKIRSTKLEDSAMYFCASNPQGQYYEQYFGPGTRLTVT.

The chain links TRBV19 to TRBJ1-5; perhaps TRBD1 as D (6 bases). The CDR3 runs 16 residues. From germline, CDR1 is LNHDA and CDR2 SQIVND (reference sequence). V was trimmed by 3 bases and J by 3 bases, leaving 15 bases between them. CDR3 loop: CASSISAGVLNQPQHF. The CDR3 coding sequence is TGTGCCAGTAGTATCTCCGCAGGGGTTCTCAATCAGCCCCAGCATTTT.

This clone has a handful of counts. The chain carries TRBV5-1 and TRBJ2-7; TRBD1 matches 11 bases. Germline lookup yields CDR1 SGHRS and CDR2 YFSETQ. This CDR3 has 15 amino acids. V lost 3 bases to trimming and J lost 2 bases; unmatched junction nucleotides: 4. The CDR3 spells CASSSGQGGAYEQYF. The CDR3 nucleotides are TGCGCCAGCAGCTCGGGACAGGGGGGTGCCTACGAGCAGTACTTC.

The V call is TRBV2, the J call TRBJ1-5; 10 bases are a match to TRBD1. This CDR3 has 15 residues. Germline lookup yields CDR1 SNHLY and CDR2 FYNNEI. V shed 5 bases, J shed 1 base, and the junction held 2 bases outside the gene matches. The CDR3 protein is CASSRDRGSNQPQHF. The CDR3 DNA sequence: TGTGCCAGCAGTCGGGACAGGGGCAGCAATCAGCCCCAGCATTTT.

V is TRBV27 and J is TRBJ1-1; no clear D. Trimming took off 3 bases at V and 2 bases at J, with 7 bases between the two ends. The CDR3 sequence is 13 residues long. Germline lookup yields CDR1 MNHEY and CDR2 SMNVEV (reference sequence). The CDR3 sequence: CASSFVSNTEAFF. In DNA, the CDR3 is TGTGCCAGCAGTTTCGTCAGTAACACTGAAGCTTTCTTT.

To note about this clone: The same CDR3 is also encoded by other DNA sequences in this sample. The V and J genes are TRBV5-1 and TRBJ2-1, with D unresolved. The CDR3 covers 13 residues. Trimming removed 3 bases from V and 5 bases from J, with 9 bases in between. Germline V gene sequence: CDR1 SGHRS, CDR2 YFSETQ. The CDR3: CASSSRIDNEQFF. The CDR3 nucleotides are TGCGCCAGCAGCTCAAGAATCGACAATGAGCAGTTCTTC.

CDR3 protein: CASSPHSSYEQYF. Written as DNA, the CDR3 is TGTGCCAGCAGTCCTCACAGCTCCTACGAGCAGTACTTC. This chain connects TRBV28 to TRBJ2-7, with D unresolved. CDR3 length: 13 amino acids. Germline assignment: CDR1 MDHEN and CDR2 SYDVKM. V was clipped by 5 bases and J by 0 bases, with 8 bases between them. The variable domain in full, with the rest retrieved from reference TRBV28 and TRBJ2-7, is DVKVTQSSRYLVKRTGEKVFLECVQDMDHENMFWYRQDPGLGLRLIYFSYDVKMKEKGDIPEGYSVSREKKERFSLILESASTNQTSMYLCASSPHSSYEQYFGPGTRLTVT.

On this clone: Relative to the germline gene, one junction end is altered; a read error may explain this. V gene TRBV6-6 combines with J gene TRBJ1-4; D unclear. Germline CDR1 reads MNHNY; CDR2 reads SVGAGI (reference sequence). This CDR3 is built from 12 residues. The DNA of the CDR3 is TGTGCCAGCAGGGGATCCGGGCAATCCCTTGGTTTT. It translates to CASRGSGQSLGF.

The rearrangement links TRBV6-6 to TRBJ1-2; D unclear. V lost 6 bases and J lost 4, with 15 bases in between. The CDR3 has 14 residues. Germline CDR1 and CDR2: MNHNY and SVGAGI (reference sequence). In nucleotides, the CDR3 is TGTGCCAGCAGAAGGGAAGTGGGTGTCTATGGCTACACCTTC. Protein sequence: CASRREVGVYGYTF.

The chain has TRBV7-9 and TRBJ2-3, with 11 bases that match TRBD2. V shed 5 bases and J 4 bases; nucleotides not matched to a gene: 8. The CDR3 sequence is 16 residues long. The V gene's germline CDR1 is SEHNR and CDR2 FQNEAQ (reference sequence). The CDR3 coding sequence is TGTGCCAGCAGCCACGACCTAGCGGGAGGTCCAGATACGCAGTATTTT. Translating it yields CASSHDLAGGPDTQYF.

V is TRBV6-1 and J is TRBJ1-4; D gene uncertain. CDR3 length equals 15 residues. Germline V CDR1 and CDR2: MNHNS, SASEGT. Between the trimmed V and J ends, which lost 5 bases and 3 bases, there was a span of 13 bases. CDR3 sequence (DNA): TGTGCCAGCAGTCAACCGGGCTTATCTAATGAAAAACTGTTTTTT. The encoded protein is CASSQPGLSNEKLFF.

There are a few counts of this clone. The CDR3 nucleotides are TGTGCCAGCAGCGCCCTGGTTACGCAGTATTTT. Protein product: CASSALVTQYF. The chain links TRBV9 to TRBJ2-3; D unclear. V was trimmed by 3 bases and J by 8 bases, leaving 7 bases between them. The CDR3 loop spans 11 amino acids. The germline gives CDR1 SGDLS, CDR2 YYNGEE.

CDR3 region: CASSRNPGQGRETQYF. Here the CDR3 DNA reads TGCGCCAGCAGCCGAAACCCCGGACAGGGGCGAGAGACCCAGTACTTC. The chain links TRBV5-1 to TRBJ2-5, with 9 bases that match TRBD1. V lost 4 bases to trimming and J lost 4 bases; unmatched junction nucleotides: 11. The CDR3 loop spans 16 amino acids. Germline V gene data show CDR1 as SGHRS and CDR2 as YFSETQ.

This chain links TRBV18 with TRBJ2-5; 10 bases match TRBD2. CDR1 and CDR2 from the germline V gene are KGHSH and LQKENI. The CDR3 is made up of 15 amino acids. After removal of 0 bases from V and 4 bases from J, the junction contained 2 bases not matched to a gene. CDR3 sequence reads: CASSPPAGGSETQYF. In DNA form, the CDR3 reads TGTGCCAGCTCACCACCAGCGGGAGGGTCAGAGACCCAGTACTTC. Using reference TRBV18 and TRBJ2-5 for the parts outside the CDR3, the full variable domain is NAGVMQNPRHLVRRRGQEARLRCSPMKGHSHVYWYRQLPEEGLKFMVYLQKENIIDESGMPKERFSAEFPKEGPSILRIQQVVRGDSAAYFCASSPPAGGSETQYFGPGTRLLVL.

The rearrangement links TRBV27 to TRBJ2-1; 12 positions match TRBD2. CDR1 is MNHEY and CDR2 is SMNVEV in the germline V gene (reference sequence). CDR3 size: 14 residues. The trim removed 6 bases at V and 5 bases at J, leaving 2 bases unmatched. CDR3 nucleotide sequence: TGTGCCAGCAGGGGACTAGCGGGTGACAATGAGCAGTTCTTC. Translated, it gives CASRGLAGDNEQFF.

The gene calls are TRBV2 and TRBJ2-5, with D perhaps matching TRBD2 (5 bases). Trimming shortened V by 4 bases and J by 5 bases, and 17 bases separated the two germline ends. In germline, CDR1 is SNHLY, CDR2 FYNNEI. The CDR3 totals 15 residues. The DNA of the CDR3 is TGTGCCAGCAGTGGGTCCTTGGCAGGAGGCGAGACCCAGTACTTC. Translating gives CASSGSLAGGETQYF.

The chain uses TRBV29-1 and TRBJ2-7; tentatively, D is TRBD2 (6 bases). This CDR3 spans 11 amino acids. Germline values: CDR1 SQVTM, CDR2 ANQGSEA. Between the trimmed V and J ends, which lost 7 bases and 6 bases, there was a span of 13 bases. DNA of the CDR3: TGCAGCGCGTTAGGAGGGGCCGAGCAGTACTTC. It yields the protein CSALGGAEQYF.

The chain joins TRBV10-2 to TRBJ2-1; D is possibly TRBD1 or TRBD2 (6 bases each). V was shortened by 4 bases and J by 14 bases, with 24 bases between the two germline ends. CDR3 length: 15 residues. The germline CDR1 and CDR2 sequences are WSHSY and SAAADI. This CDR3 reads CASSVNVGGKPRKFF. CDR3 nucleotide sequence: TGCGCCAGCAGTGTTAATGTCGGGGGCAAGCCACGCAAGTTCTTC.

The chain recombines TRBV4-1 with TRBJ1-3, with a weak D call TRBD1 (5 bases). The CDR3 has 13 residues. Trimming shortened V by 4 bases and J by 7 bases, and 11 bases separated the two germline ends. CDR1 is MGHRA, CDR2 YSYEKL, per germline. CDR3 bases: TGCGCCAGCAGCCCCACTAAGGGGAACACCATATATTTT. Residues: CASSPTKGNTIYF.

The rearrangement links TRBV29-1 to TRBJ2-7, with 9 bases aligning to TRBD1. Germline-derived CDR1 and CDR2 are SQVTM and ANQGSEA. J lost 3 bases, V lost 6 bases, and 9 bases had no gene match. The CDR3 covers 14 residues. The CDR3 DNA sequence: TGCAGCGTGAAGCCGGGACAGGGCCTCTACGAGCAGTACTTC. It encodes CSVKPGQGLYEQYF.

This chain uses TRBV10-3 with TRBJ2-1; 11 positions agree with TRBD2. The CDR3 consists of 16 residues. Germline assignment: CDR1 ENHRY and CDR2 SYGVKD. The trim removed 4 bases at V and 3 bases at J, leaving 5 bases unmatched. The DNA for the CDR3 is TGTGCCATCAGTGGGAACCTAGCGGGAGGCTACAATGAGCAGTTCTTC. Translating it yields CAISGNLAGGYNEQFF.

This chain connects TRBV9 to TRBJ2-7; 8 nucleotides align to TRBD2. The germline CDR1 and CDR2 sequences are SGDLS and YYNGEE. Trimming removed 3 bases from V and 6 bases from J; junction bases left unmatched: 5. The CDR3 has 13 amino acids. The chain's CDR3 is CASSGLAGGEQYF. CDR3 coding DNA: TGTGCCAGCAGCGGACTGGCGGGAGGCGAGCAGTACTTC. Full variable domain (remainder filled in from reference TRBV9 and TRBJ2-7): DSGVTQTPKHLITATGQRVTLRCSPRSGDLSVYWYQQSLDQGLQFLIQYYNGEERAKGNILERFSAQQFPDLHSELNLSSLELGDSALYFCASSGLAGGEQYFGPGTRLTVT.

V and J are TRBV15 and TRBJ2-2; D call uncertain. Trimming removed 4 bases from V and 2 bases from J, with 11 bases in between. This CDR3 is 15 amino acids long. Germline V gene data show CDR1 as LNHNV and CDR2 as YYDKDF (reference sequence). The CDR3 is CATSMFLANTGELFF. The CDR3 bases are TGTGCCACCAGCATGTTCCTTGCTAACACCGGGGAGCTGTTTTTT.